One and the same sample provided the 14 T cell receptor beta chains below, sequenced in a study of regulatory T cells in long-lasting Graves disease. The time point was: persistent/refractory GD, antithyroid drugs over 5 years with positive TRAb. PBMC RNA served as the TCR library source. Through Arm-PCR of CDR3 regions and iRepertoire HTBI primers, TCR beta libraries were built. From the multiplex PCR reads, TCRdb called clonotypes with MiXCR, one entry per CDR3 protein. Of about 460,000 distinct CDR3 sequences listed, 22% are singletons. Material: peripheral blood mononuclear cells (PBMCs), obtained when the disease was refractory, from a patient treated with antithyroid drugs. These receptors were taken from a female donor with Graves disease.

This clonotype was detected a few times. V is TRBV27 and J is TRBJ1-6, with 9 bases that match TRBD1. V was clipped by 5 bases and J by 10 bases; unmatched bases: 9. The length of the CDR3 is 15 residues. CDR1 and CDR2 from the germline V gene are MNHEY and SMNVEV (reference sequence). DNA of the CDR3: TGTGCCAGCAGTCCGTGGACAGGGGCTGGATCACCCCTCCACTTT. This codes for CASSPWTGAGSPLHF.

The gene calls are TRBV20-1 and TRBJ2-7, with 7 bases matching TRBD2. After removal of 5 bases from V and 4 bases from J, the junction contained 8 bases not matched to a gene. This CDR3 is 13 amino acids long. The germline gives CDR1 DFQATT, CDR2 SNEGSKA (reference sequence). CDR3: CSAVDPGLYEQYF. The DNA of the CDR3 is TGCAGTGCTGTAGATCCGGGACTATACGAGCAGTACTTC.

This clonotype appeared a few times. The chain has TRBV6-1 and TRBJ2-7, with D uncertain. Germline V CDR1 and CDR2: MNHNS, SASEGT. Deletions cut 6 bases from V and 4 bases from J, with 16 bases between. The CDR3 has 14 amino acids. The CDR3 bases are TGTGCCAGCAGCAATTTCCCAGGAAGGTACGAGCAGTACTTC. It specifies CASSNFPGRYEQYF.

This clonotype was picked up many times. This sequence joins TRBV6-1 and TRBJ2-7, with D possibly TRBD1 on 7 matching bases. CDR1 and CDR2 from the germline V gene are MNHNS and SASEGT. CDR3 size: 12 residues. V dropped 10 bases and J dropped 5 bases, with 15 bases sitting between them. CDR3 in amino acids: CATRQGGHEQYF. CDR3 coding DNA: TGTGCCACCCGACAGGGAGGTCACGAGCAGTACTTC.

At least ten counts were recorded for this clonotype. The CDR3 DNA reads TGTGCCAGCAGTTACTCGAGGAGGGACGGCTACACCTTC. This translates into CASSYSRRDGYTF. The gene calls are TRBV6-5 and TRBJ1-2; possible D gene TRBD1, 5 bases. The V gene's germline CDR1 is MNHEY and CDR2 SVGAGI. CDR3 length equals 13 residues. V was clipped by 0 bases and J by 8 bases, with 10 bases between them.

This clonotype appeared a few times. V is TRBV6-4 and J is TRBJ1-2; unclear D gene. From germline, CDR1 is MRHNA and CDR2 SNTAGT. The CDR3 runs 16 residues. V shed 1 base and J shed 8 bases, with 20 bases lying between them. The CDR3 reads CASSDYGSNTMSGYTF. CDR3 sequence (DNA): TGTGCCAGCAGTGACTATGGGTCGAACACCATGTCCGGCTACACCTTC.

This clonotype occurred many times. The genes are TRBV12-5 and TRBJ2-2, with 10 bases that match TRBD1. The CDR3 loop spans 15 amino acids. Trimming cost V 10 bases and J 6 bases; bases outside gene matches: 11. The V gene's germline CDR1 is LGHNT and CDR2 FRNRAP. The CDR3 nucleotides read TGTGCTACCAGTGCCGGGACAGGGGAAGCCGGGGAGCTGTTTTTT. It codes for CATSAGTGEAGELFF.

Many counts were recorded for this clonotype. The chain recombines TRBV6-1 with TRBJ1-5; D perhaps matches TRBD1 (6 bases). The V end lost 4 bases, the J end lost 4 bases, and 17 bases lay between the germline ends. The germline CDR1 and CDR2 sequences are MNHNS and SASEGT. This CDR3 has 16 amino acids. The CDR3 loop reads CASSARGPGVNQPQHF. In DNA, the CDR3 is TGTGCCAGCAGTGCCCGGGGGCCTGGGGTGAATCAGCCCCAGCATTTT.

Remarks on this clonotype: A single base separates this from a much larger clone, so it may be a read error. The V gene is TRBV6-1, the J gene TRBJ1-1; D is undetermined. CDR1 MNHNS and CDR2 SASEGT come from the germline V gene. CDR3 size: 12 residues. V was clipped by 5 bases and J by 3 bases, with 7 bases between them. The CDR3 coding sequence is TGTGCCAGCAGTACAACGGACACTGAAGCTTTCTTT. This encodes CASSTTDTEAFF.

This clonotype has a count of ten or more. The chain couples TRBV7-3 to TRBJ1-1; D uncertain. The V end lost 0 bases, the J end lost 1 base, and 6 bases lay between the germline ends. CDR1 is SGHTA and CDR2 is FQGTGA in the germline V gene. The CDR3 is 14 amino acids. CDR3 nucleotides: TGTGCCAGCAGCTTAACGAGCCAGAACACTGAAGCTTTCTTT. It specifies CASSLTSQNTEAFF.

CDR3 sequence (DNA): TGTGCCAGTAGCCCCGGGACAGTCGAGCAGTACTTC. Residues: CASSPGTVEQYF. The rearrangement uses TRBV19 and TRBJ2-7, with TRBD1 identical over 7 bases. There are 12 residues in the CDR3. The germline V gene encodes CDR1 LNHDA and CDR2 SQIVND (reference sequence). V was pared by 6 bases and J by 6 bases, with 5 bases of the junction left unmatched. Full variable domain (rest looked up from reference TRBV19 and TRBJ2-7): DGGITQSPKYLFRKEGQNVTLSCEQNLNHDAMYWYRQDPGQGLRLIYYSQIVNDFQKGDIAEGYSVSREKKESFPLTVTSAQKNPTAFYLCASSPGTVEQYFGPGTRLTVT.

The chain links TRBV5-1 to TRBJ2-1; a possible D gene is TRBD2 (7 bases). The V gene lost 0 bases and the J gene lost 10 bases, with 17 bases spanning the gap. Germline V gene data show CDR1 as SGHRS and CDR2 as YFSETQ. The length of the CDR3 is 15 residues. The CDR3 loop reads CASSLEGGEEREQFF. As DNA, the CDR3 is TGCGCCAGCAGCTTGGAAGGGGGGGAGGAGCGCGAGCAGTTCTTC. The whole variable domain, filled in from reference TRBV5-1 and TRBJ2-1, reads KAGVTQTPRYLIKTRGQQVTLSCSPISGHRSVSWYQQTPGQGLQFLFEYFSETQRNKGNFPGRFSGRQFSNSRSEMNVSTLELGDSALYLCASSLEGGEEREQFFGPGTRLTVL.

This clonotype came up a few times. The rearrangement links TRBV30 to TRBJ1-4; tentatively, D is TRBD1 (5 bases). CDR1 GTSNPN and CDR2 SVGIG come from the germline V gene (reference sequence). V shed 1 base and J shed 7 bases, with 13 bases lying between them. This CDR3 spans 14 amino acids. Here the CDR3 DNA reads TGTGCCTGGAGTGCTAGGGGTTCGGGTGAAAAACTGTTTTTT. Translation gives CAWSARGSGEKLFF. Combining the CDR3 with reference TRBV30 and TRBJ1-4 gives the whole variable domain SQTIHQWPATLVQPVGSPLSLECTVEGTSNPNLYWYRQAAGRGLQLLFYSVGIGQISSEVPQNLSASRPQDRQFILSSKKLLLSDSGFYLCAWSARGSGEKLFFGSGTQLSVL.

This chain uses TRBV5-1 with TRBJ2-5; 10 positions match TRBD1. V dropped 3 bases and J dropped 5; count of bases not matched to a gene: 4. Germline values: CDR1 SGHRS, CDR2 YFSETQ. This CDR3 spans 14 amino acids. The CDR3: CASSSTGGAETQYF. DNA for the CDR3: TGCGCCAGCAGCTCGACAGGGGGCGCGGAGACCCAGTACTTC.